This TCR beta chain comes out of a study of graft-versus-host responses after intestinal transplantation. About the study: Among the recipients, transplants were multivisceral, liver-intestinal, or isolated intestinal. Anti-thymocyte globulin served as induction for all recipients, who then took tacrolimus and steroids for three to four years. Points from the study as a whole: Individuals carrying graft-donor T cell macrochimerism showed high graft-versus-host to host-versus-graft clonal ratios in allografts. Analysis identified GvH clones in recipient marrow, with some appearing first in ileum or blood.

The CDR3 loop spans 15 amino acids. Trimming removed 6 bases at V and 10 bases at J, with 22 bases between. Germline loops: CDR1 SEHNR, CDR2 FQNEAQ (reference sequence). Sequencing was performed with immunoSEQ multiplex PCR; in TCRdb, only in-frame clones are kept and a portion is missing. The data contain tens of thousands of clones, around 93% of them seen just once; the ten biggest clones take up around 0.4%. About this clone itself: Its antigen is not identified.

Material: unstimulated CD4+ T cells sorted from spleen or lymph node cells, obtained before transplant. The source of this sequence is a human donor who was the organ donor for an intestinal transplant. The chain recombines TRBV7-9 with TRBJ2-1; tentative D call: TRBD1 (5 bases). CDR3 nucleotide sequence: TGTGCCAGCAGAACCAACAAAGGGGCCCCCTCGGAGCAGTTCTTC. Its translation: CASRTNKGAPSEQFF.